These 19 T cell receptor beta chains were all obtained from the same sample, sequenced in a study of blood T cell repertoires in COVID-19 (dated by TCRdb to 2020 to 2022). The library was generated by the immunoSEQ multiplex PCR assay. This is the immuneACCESS table as TCRdb keeps it, with only in-frame sequences that have V and J called. A part of the clones is gone; compared with another copy, unresolved V genes explain less than half, and the rest is unexplained. This sample has roughly 330,000 clones in its table, and approximately 88% of those were observed once. The ten largest clones add up to less than 5.5% of the sample. Sample: PBMCs or T cells enriched from blood (not recorded which). Every receptor here comes from a young man who had recovered from COVID-19.

The rearrangement links TRBV10-3 to TRBJ1-2; 8 nucleotides agree with TRBD1. Trimming took 4 bases from V and 7 from J; bases not matched to a gene: 8. Germline CDR1 ENHRY, CDR2 SYGVKD. CDR3 length: 14 residues. The CDR3 bases are TGTGCCATCAGTGGCGAGGGACAGGAAGTTGGCTACACCTTC. Its translation is CAISGEGQEVGYTF.

The chain employs TRBV28 and TRBJ2-7, with D maybe TRBD2 (5 bases). V lost 2 bases, J lost 3 bases, and 11 bases lay in between. The CDR3 covers 14 residues. CDR1 and CDR2 (germline): MDHEN, SYDVKM. The CDR3 DNA sequence: TGTGCCAGCAGTTTACGGGGAAGTTACTACGAGCAGTACTTC. This encodes CASSLRGSYYEQYF. The full variable domain, completed using reference TRBV28 and TRBJ2-7, is DVKVTQSSRYLVKRTGEKVFLECVQDMDHENMFWYRQDPGLGLRLIYFSYDVKMKEKGDIPEGYSVSREKKERFSLILESASTNQTSMYLCASSLRGSYYEQYFGPGTRLTVT.

The V gene is TRBV14, the J gene TRBJ2-3; 12 positions match TRBD2. The CDR3 consists of 17 residues. Germline V gene data show CDR1 as SGHDN and CDR2 as FVKESK. With 1 base clipped from V and 7 bases from J, the junction kept 9 bases outside the gene matches. DNA for the CDR3: TGTGCCAGCAGCCAAGGGCCAACTAGCGGGGGGTGGCATACGCAGTATTTT. It is translated as CASSQGPTSGGWHTQYF.

This clone was observed a single time. The chain's CDR3 is CASSYGGALYNEQFF. The CDR3 DNA reads TGTGCCAGCAGTTACGGGGGGGCCCTATACAATGAGCAGTTCTTC. This sequence joins TRBV6-5 and TRBJ2-1; D is perhaps TRBD2 (7 bases). Germline V gene data show CDR1 as MNHEY and CDR2 as SVGAGI. Trimming cost V 2 bases and J 4 bases, with 12 bases left between them. The CDR3 has 15 amino acids.

This clone has more than one count but fewer than ten. The CDR3 loop reads CAISETPGQVYSNQPQHF. In DNA form, the CDR3 reads TGTGCCATCAGTGAGACCCCGGGACAGGTTTATAGCAATCAGCCCCAGCATTTT. The rearrangement uses TRBV10-3 and TRBJ1-5, with 8 bases that match TRBD1. There are 18 residues in the CDR3. Germline V gene data show CDR1 as ENHRY and CDR2 as SYGVKD. V shed 2 bases and J 0 bases; nucleotides not matched to a gene: 9.

This chain links TRBV3-1 (or the pseudogene TRBV3-2) with TRBJ1-2; no definite D call. Germline CDR1 and CDR2: LGHDT and YNNKEL (reference sequence). The CDR3 is made up of 11 amino acids. The V gene lost 2 bases and the J gene lost 11 bases, with 9 bases spanning the gap. CDR3 region: CASSQMREYTF. CDR3 DNA: TGTGCCAGCAGCCAAATGAGGGAGTACACCTTC.

The chain employs TRBV9 and TRBJ2-7; 10 bases agree with TRBD1. The V gene's germline CDR1 is SGDLS and CDR2 YYNGEE. This CDR3 region has 16 residues. Unmatched junction bases numbered 10, after V lost 4 bases and J lost 3 bases. CDR3 region: CASSPRQGALFYEQYF. In DNA form, the CDR3 reads TGTGCCAGCAGCCCCAGACAGGGGGCCCTCTTCTACGAGCAGTACTTC.

This clone was seen once. The genes are TRBV11-2 and TRBJ2-5; 12 bases are shared with TRBD2. The trim removed 6 bases at V and 2 bases at J, leaving 4 bases unmatched. The CDR3 is made up of 15 amino acids. Germline V gene lookup returns CDR1 SGHAT and CDR2 FQNNGV. CDR3 DNA: TGTGCCAGCAGACTAGCGGGGGGAAAACAAGAGACCCAGTACTTC. Translation: CASRLAGGKQETQYF.

The V and J genes are TRBV6-5 and TRBJ2-2; 9 bases match TRBD1. Trimming removed 2 bases from V and 7 bases from J; junction bases left unmatched: 5. The CDR3 spans 15 residues. Germline V gives CDR1 MNHEY, CDR2 SVGAGI. CDR3 sequence reads: CASSYGQGTFGELFF. The CDR3 DNA follows: TGTGCCAGCAGTTACGGACAGGGGACTTTCGGGGAGCTGTTTTTT.

The V and J genes are TRBV21-1 and TRBJ1-5; the D segment call TRBD1 is taken from the table without a DNA check. TRBV21-1 is deemed a pseudogene. This CDR3 has 15 amino acids. The CDR3 region is CASSAGSYSNQPQHF. As DNA, the CDR3 is TGTGCCAGCAGTGCAGGCAGTTATAGCAATCAGCCCCAGCATTTT.

This chain's CDR3 is CASSWDRIQETQYF. The CDR3 coding sequence is TGTGCCAGCAGTTGGGACAGAATACAAGAGACCCAGTACTTC. The chain employs TRBV6-5 and TRBJ2-5; 7 bases agree with TRBD1. V trimming: 4 bases; J trimming: 2 bases; junction bases outside the gene matches: 4. CDR3 length: 14 residues. Germline CDR1 MNHEY, CDR2 SVGAGI.

This chain uses TRBV6-5 with TRBJ2-7; 10 bases agree with TRBD2. V trimming: 4 bases; J trimming: 7 bases; junction bases outside the gene matches: 7. This CDR3 has 14 amino acids. Per the germline V gene, CDR1 is MNHEY and CDR2 is SVGAGI. In nucleotides, the CDR3 is TGTGCCAGCAGTTTAGCGGGGGGATTACGGGAGCAGTACTTC. Translation: CASSLAGGLREQYF.

This chain links TRBV14 with TRBJ1-6, with a possible D match to TRBD1 (5 bases). Germline V gene data show CDR1 as SGHDN and CDR2 as FVKESK. The CDR3 totals 13 residues. The V end lost 4 bases, the J end lost 12 bases, and 13 bases lay between the germline ends. CDR3 DNA sequence: TGTGCCAGCAGCCGCTACCAGGGTGGACCCCTCCACTTT. Translating gives CASSRYQGGPLHF.

The V and J genes are TRBV2 and TRBJ1-5; a weak D match, TRBD1 (6 bases). Germline loops: CDR1 SNHLY, CDR2 FYNNEI. CDR3 size: 12 residues. V lost 4 bases and J 6 bases, leaving 7 bases between the germline ends. CDR3 protein: CASSAGVQPQHF. CDR3 in DNA: TGTGCCAGCAGTGCAGGGGTTCAGCCCCAGCATTTT.

This chain joins TRBV2 and TRBJ1-2, with a possible D match to TRBD1 (5 bases). Trimming removed 2 bases from V and 8 bases from J, with 12 bases in between. The CDR3 contains 13 residues. Germline CDR1 is SNHLY and CDR2 is FYNNEI. The chain's CDR3 is CASSERGERGYTF. As DNA, the CDR3 is TGTGCCAGCAGTGAACGGGGGGAAAGGGGCTACACCTTC.

The rearrangement links TRBV15 to TRBJ2-1, with TRBD2 matching 11 bases. Germline values: CDR1 LNHNV, CDR2 YYDKDF (reference sequence). With 1 base clipped from V and 6 bases from J, the junction kept 5 bases outside the gene matches. This CDR3 region has 16 residues. CDR3 sequence (DNA): TGTGCCACCAGCAGAGTAGCGGGGGGGCGGTTCAATGAGCAGTTCTTC. The encoded protein is CATSRVAGGRFNEQFF.

V and J are TRBV5-1 and TRBJ1-4; D remains unclear. With 0 bases removed from V and 7 bases from J, the gap between germline ends came to 7 bases. The CDR3 is 13 residues long. Germline V gene lookup returns CDR1 SGHRS and CDR2 YFSETQ. The CDR3 sequence: CASSLADSEKLFF. The CDR3 bases are TGCGCCAGCAGCTTGGCGGACTCTGAAAAACTGTTTTTT.

The J gene is TRBJ2-3, the V gene TRBV5-5; 7 bases match TRBD2. Germline trimming cut 3 bases from V and 6 bases from J; bases unmatched to any gene: 4. This CDR3 has 13 residues. Per the germline V gene, CDR1 is SGHKS and CDR2 is YYEKEE (reference sequence). The CDR3 bases are TGTGCCAGCAGCTGGGGTAGCGGGGATACGCAGTATTTT. This encodes CASSWGSGDTQYF.

This clone has only a few counts. The chain is built from TRBV28 and TRBJ1-2; 11 bases line up with TRBD1. Germline V CDR1 and CDR2: MDHEN, SYDVKM. The CDR3 runs to 13 residues. V dropped 10 bases and J dropped 2; count of bases not matched to a gene: 3. The CDR3 sequence is CATRDRGNYGYTF. The CDR3 nucleotides are TGTGCCACCCGGGACAGGGGGAACTATGGCTACACCTTC.